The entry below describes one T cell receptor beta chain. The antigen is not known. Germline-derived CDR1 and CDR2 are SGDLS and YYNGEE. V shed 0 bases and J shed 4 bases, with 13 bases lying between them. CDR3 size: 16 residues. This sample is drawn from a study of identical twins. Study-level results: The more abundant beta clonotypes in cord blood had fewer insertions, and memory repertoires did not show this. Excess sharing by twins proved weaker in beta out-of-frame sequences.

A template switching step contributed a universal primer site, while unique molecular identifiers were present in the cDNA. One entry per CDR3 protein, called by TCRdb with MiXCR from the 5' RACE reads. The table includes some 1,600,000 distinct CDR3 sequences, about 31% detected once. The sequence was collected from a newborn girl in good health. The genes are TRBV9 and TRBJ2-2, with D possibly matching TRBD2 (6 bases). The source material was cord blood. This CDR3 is CASSVAGRLGTGELFF. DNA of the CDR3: TGTGCCAGCAGCGTAGCCGGGAGATTGGGCACCGGGGAGCTGTTTTTT.